This T cell receptor (beta chain) was captured in a study of vaccination effects on CD4 cells after COVID-19. Antigen-specific CD4+ T cells were expanded (with viral peptide pools) by the ViraFEST assay ahead of sequencing. Isolating CD4+ T cells followed 9 to 10 days of culture. BNT162b2 vaccine or mRNA-1273 vaccine was given to participants in two doses. It was with approximately 9.6 IU/ml IL-2 and about 10 ug/ml peptides that a few million PBMC per well were cultured. In the cultures, half the medium was exchanged for IL-2 medium on days 3 and 7. Measured with immunoSEQ multiplex PCR; TCRdb has only the in-frame clones, and not every one. The profile covers 24,000 or so clones, with about 72% appearing a single time and 7% to 10% taken by the ten largest. About this clone itself: Its antigen is not known.

The CDR3 has 12 residues. Germline CDR1 SEHNR, CDR2 FQNEAQ (reference sequence). The V end lost 5 bases, the J end lost 4 bases, and 9 bases lay between the germline ends. The TCR originated in a human donor who received a COVID-19 vaccine. The sequencing used CD4+ T cells from PBMCs cultured with HCoV-229E spike peptides, collected after COVID-19 vaccination. This sequence joins TRBV7-9 and TRBJ2-7; D uncertain. CDR3 DNA: TGTGCCAGCAGCCAAGGATCTTACGAGCAGTACTTC. This gives the protein CASSQGSYEQYF.